This TCR beta chain was obtained from a study of control samples from healthy donors and cancer patients. The assay was immunoSEQ multiplex PCR, and TCRdb's table has in-frame clones only and misses some. The sample lists about 150,000 clones, approximately 96% seen once, with about 5% in the top ten. Germline V lookup: CDR1 KGHSH, CDR2 LQKENI. Trimming stripped 4 bases from V and 4 bases from J, with 13 bases between. The CDR3 totals 14 residues. Sequenced input: blood. This TCR came from a middle-aged man in good health. The chain is built from TRBV18 and TRBJ1-1; D is perhaps TRBD1 (5 bases). CDR3 nucleotides: TGTGCCAGCTCACGAATAACAGGAGGCACTGAAGCTTTCTTT. It yields the protein CASSRITGGTEAFF.